A selection of T cell receptor beta chains follows, all from one sample in a study of T cells in Graves' hyperthyroidism and ophthalmopathy. TCRdb reprocessed the multiplex PCR reads via MiXCR and lists one record per CDR3 protein. The sample holds under 350,000 distinct CDR3 sequences, over 15% seen once. The specimen was blood. The receptors were gathered from an older woman with Graves' ophthalmopathy. The CDR3 runs from the conserved cysteine through the conserved F or W. D genes are given only for firm matches. Not all rows give a size; the values are once, few, many and, for expanded clones, a class.

J gene | clone size | D gene | V gene | CDR3 DNA | CDR3 protein
TRBJ1-1 | many | - | TRBV5-1 | TGCGCCAGCAGCCCTTGGGGAGGGAACGAAGCTTTCTTT | CASSPWGGNEAFF
TRBJ2-3 | many | TRBD1 | TRBV20-1 | TGCAGTGCTAGGTGGACAGGGCTCACAGATACGCAGTATTTT | CSARWTGLTDTQYF
TRBJ2-4 | many | - | TRBV2 | TGTGCCAGCAGTGACGATTACAGGACCTCTGAAAACATTCAGTACTTC | CASSDDYRTSENIQYF
TRBJ1-1 | - | - | TRBV6-2/TRBV6-3 | TGTGCCAGCAGTCGAGCGGTGGTGAACACTGAAGCTTTCTTT | CASSRAVVNTEAFF
TRBJ2-7 | many | TRBD2 | TRBV7-8 | TGTGCCAGCAGCTTAGAAAGCGGGACCCTGGGGGGGGAGCAGTACTTC | CASSLESGTLGGEQYF
TRBJ2-2 | - | - | TRBV6-1 | TGTGCCAGCAGTACCCCCACAGATCCGAACACCGGGGAGCTGTTTTTT | CASSTPTDPNTGELFF
TRBJ2-7 | - | TRBD1 | TRBV5-6 | TGTGCCAGCAGCCGGCCGGGACAGGGATCCTACGAGCAGTACTTC | CASSRPGQGSYEQYF
TRBJ2-7 | - | TRBD1 | TRBV7-9 | TGTGCCAGCAGTTTATTACTGGGACAGGGGGCGTACGAGCAGTACTTC | CASSLLLGQGAYEQYF
TRBJ1-4 | - | - | TRBV10-3 | TGTGCCATCAGGGAGACAGCTAATAATGAAAAACTGTTTTTT | CAIRETANNEKLFF
TRBJ2-5 | - | TRBD2 | TRBV12-3/TRBV12-4 | TGTGCCAGCAGTACAGGTTTAAGACTAGCGGGGATCCAAGAGACCCAGTACTTC | CASSTGLRLAGIQETQYF
TRBJ1-2 | - | TRBD1 | TRBV7-2 | TGTGCCAGCAGCTACTTCTCGGGACAGGGGAACTATGGCTACACCTTC | CASSYFSGQGNYGYTF
TRBJ1-5 | few | - | TRBV7-9 | TGTGCCACCCAGCAGGCTGATCAGCCCCAGCATTTT | CATQQADQPQHF
TRBJ1-2 | many | - | TRBV4-3 | TGCGCCAGCAGCCAAGAAGGAAGAGCGAACTATGGCTACACCTTC | CASSQEGRANYGYTF
TRBJ2-7 | few | - | TRBV6-6 | TGTGCCAGCAGTTACGGGCGGGGATCCTACGAGCAGTACTTC | CASSYGRGSYEQYF
TRBJ2-6 | many | - | TRBV3-1 | TGTGCCAGCAGCCAAGACAGCTCTGGGGCCAACGTCCTGACTTTC | CASSQDSSGANVLTF
TRBJ1-1 | many | - | TRBV12-3/TRBV12-4 | TGTGCCAGTTGTAAAGTTTGGCGGGACACTGAAGCTTTCTTT | CASCKVWRDTEAFF
TRBJ1-2 | many | - | TRBV28 | TGTGCCAGCAGGAGAAACAGGAGGAACTATGGCTACACCTTC | CASRRNRRNYGYTF
TRBJ2-2 | - | - | TRBV6-2/TRBV6-3 | TGTGCCAGCAGTTACGAGGGCGTCCCCGGGGAGCTGTTTTTT | CASSYEGVPGELFF
TRBJ1-2 | many | - | TRBV3-1 | TGTGCCAGCAGCCGTAGAGGAGGCTATGGCTACACCTTC | CASSRRGGYGYTF
TRBJ1-2 | few | - | TRBV30 | TGTGCCTGGAGTGTAGGACAGCCCGGGACGGGTGGCTACACCTTC | CAWSVGQPGTGGYTF
TRBJ2-5 | - | TRBD2 | TRBV5-6 | TGTGCCAGCAGCCCGAGGACTAGCGGGGGGGTTGAGACCCAGTACTTC | CASSPRTSGGVETQYF
TRBJ2-2 | - | - | TRBV5-1 | TGCGCCAGCAGCCAGTTTACCCCGAACGGGGAGCTGTTTTTT | CASSQFTPNGELFF
TRBJ2-2 | few | - | TRBV7-2 | TGTGCCAGCAGCTTATACTCTTGGGGCACCGGGGAGCTGTTTTTT | CASSLYSWGTGELFF
TRBJ2-3 | many | - | TRBV6-2/TRBV6-3 | TGTGCCAGCAGCCGCGTGGGGATTAGCACAGATACGCAGTATTTT | CASSRVGISTDTQYF
TRBJ2-2 | few | - | TRBV20-1 | TGCAGTGCTTGGCTAACGGACACCGGGGAGCTGTTTTTT | CSAWLTDTGELFF
TRBJ2-7 | many | - | TRBV7-9 | TGTGCCAGCAGCTTAGGTCTAGTAGACGACGAGCAGTACTTC | CASSLGLVDDEQYF
TRBJ1-1 | few | - | TRBV19 | TGTGCCAGTAGTATGAACAGCAACACTGAAGCTTTCTTT | CASSMNSNTEAFF
TRBJ2-4 | few | TRBD1 | TRBV7-2 | TGTGCCAGCAGCCCCCCGGGACAGGCAAACATTCAGTACTTC | CASSPPGQANIQYF